In this sample, the clone carrying this T cell receptor beta chain turned up once. V lost 6 bases and J 1 base, leaving 11 bases between the germline ends. Germline V gene sequence: CDR1 SQVTM, CDR2 ANQGSEA. This CDR3 is 13 amino acids long. This entry comes from a study of blood T cell repertoires in COVID-19. TCRdb keeps only in-frame clones here, not all; method: immunoSEQ multiplex PCR. Here the sample spans approximately 240,000 clones, about nine tenths being singletons. Recruitment covered 20 to 25 US areas and drew participants whose ages spanned roughly 18 to 90 years. Categorization into cohorts depended on clinical history that participants reported.

The rearrangement joins TRBV29-1 to TRBJ2-3, with a possible D match to TRBD2 (6 bases). What was sequenced was PBMCs or T cells enriched from blood (not recorded which). This TCR was sampled from a woman aged 18-29 years who had recovered from COVID-19. This chain's CDR3 is CSVGPSGTDTQYF. CDR3 coding DNA: TGCAGCGTCGGACCTAGCGGCACAGATACGCAGTATTTT.